This T cell receptor beta chain was profiled in a study of Ad26.COV2.S vaccination and SARS-CoV-2 variants (dated by TCRdb to the early 2020s). With respect to the entire study: The specificity and breadth of SARS-CoV-2-reactive T cell receptors after Ad26.COV2.S vaccination were assessed by TCRbeta repertoire sequencing. The TCR-sequenced set comprised around 30 samples: about 19 Ad26.COV2.S vaccine recipients, 5 placebo recipients and 8 SARS-CoV-2 convalescent individuals. Broad study findings and their caveats: It was noted by the authors that total T cell responses may have been underestimated by the TCR breadth and depth analyses. Ad26.COV2.S recipients had higher spike-specific TCR breadth than placebo recipients (P = 0.0014). Comparable non-spike TCR breadth was observed between vaccine and placebo recipients, consistent with only spike being contained in the vaccine. After vaccination, substantial breadth of spike-specific CD8+ and CD4+ T cell responses was reported.

Concerning this clone: There is no known antigen for this receptor. Base qualities are not provided; no much larger clone lies one nucleotide away.

From the cysteine through the phenylalanine, the CDR3 covers 16 amino acids. The DNA shown is the 48-base CDR3, in frame from base 1. Trimmed from V: 6 bases; trimmed from J: 5 bases; junction bases lacking a gene match: 14. Taken from the germline V gene, the CDR1 and CDR2 loops are SGHVS and FQNEAQ. The immunoSEQ Assay was used to sequence TCRbeta CDR3 regions. After extraction, genomic DNA underwent amplification by bias-controlled multiplex PCR, followed by high-throughput sequencing. The authors processed their data as follows. To quantify the absolute abundance of each unique TCRbeta CDR3 region, sequences were collapsed and filtered. T cell fraction was estimated by normalizing TCRbeta template counts to usable DNA, which was measured by amplifying reference genes present in all nucleated cells. Repertoire TCRs were annotated as SARS-CoV-2-specific when V gene, CDR3 amino acid sequence and J gene were exactly matched to a known reactive TCR set. The reference SARS-CoV-2 TCR set came from MIRA and was filtered for enrichment in COVID-19-positive ImmuneCODE repertoires, removing public or cross-reactive TCRs. Using the MIRA antigens, annotated TCRs were further analysed by specific ORF or by position within an ORF. Depth was the summed frequency of annotated unique rearrangements, while breadth was defined as annotated unique rearrangements over total unique productive rearrangements. TCR breadth was compared between groups using two-sided Wilcoxon rank-sum tests. TCRdb holds this immuneACCESS table with in-frame rearrangements only. Some clones are missing; in checked studies, unresolved V genes explain under half, and the rest has no known cause. Clonal size and the V and J genes are those of that table, whereas D and trimming came from the DNA. In all, the sample holds roughly 40,000 clones, and roughly 84% of those were seen once. The ten largest clones take up around 47% of the sample.

According to the study, the label for this sample's time point signals: individuals recovered from natural SARS-CoV-2 infection. The clonotype was recovered from a human donor who had recovered from COVID-19. Recombination joined TRBV7-8 with TRBJ1-1; TRBD1 lines up with 8 middle nucleotides. The sequencing here drew on peripheral blood, taken after recovery from COVID-19. The nucleotide sequence reads TGTGCCAGCAGGGCACAGGGGGGACTAAGTAGAACTGAAGCTTTCTTT. This is translated as CASRAQGGLSRTEAFF.